This entry concerns a single T cell receptor beta chain. The entry originates in a study of a mutant IDH1 vaccine in newly diagnosed glioma. Assay used: immunoSEQ multiplex PCR; TCRdb lists only in-frame clones, some missing. The table shows over 80,000 clones, with about 90% occurring only once. V lost 1 base to trimming and J lost 6 bases, with 17 bases between them. Germline assignment: CDR1 SGHRS and CDR2 YFSETQ. The CDR3 sequence is 15 residues long. The time point is: baseline, week 1 (first vaccination visit). The treatment denotes: pre-vaccination baseline after standard-of-care therapy. The receptor was isolated from a woman between 45 and 60 years old with glioma. The chain recombines TRBV5-1 with TRBJ2-7; tentatively, D is TRBD2 (5 bases). The sequencing used PBMCs, collected from a glioma patient treated with radiotherapy, temozolomide or both. Here the CDR3 DNA reads TGCGCCAGCAGCTTGCAGGACGCGAGGGCGGGCGAGCAGTACTTC. Amino acids: CASSLQDARAGEQYF. The full variable domain, completed using reference TRBV5-1 and TRBJ2-7, is KAGVTQTPRYLIKTRGQQVTLSCSPISGHRSVSWYQQTPGQGLQFLFEYFSETQRNKGNFPGRFSGRQFSNSRSEMNVSTLELGDSALYLCASSLQDARAGEQYFGPGTRLTVT.